Below, 18 T cell receptor beta chains from the same sample are listed, as sequenced in a study of blood T cell repertoires in COVID-19. Profiled with immunoSEQ multiplex PCR; TCRdb holds only in-frame clones, not every one. The sample has around 380,000 clones, about four fifths seen once. Sequenced sample: peripheral blood. The receptors come from a human donor with acute or convalescent COVID-19. The donor label of this sample is uncertain.

This clone was observed a handful of times. The chain has TRBV10-3 and TRBJ1-1; D is perhaps TRBD1 (5 bases). The length of the CDR3 is 14 residues. V gave up 4 bases and J gave up 2 bases, with 11 bases separating them. CDR1 is ENHRY, CDR2 SYGVKD, per germline. The CDR3: CAISAGLLNTEAFF. The DNA for the CDR3 is TGTGCCATCAGTGCGGGACTTTTAAACACTGAAGCTTTCTTT.

The chain employs TRBV12-3 or TRBV12-4 and TRBJ2-1; D gene ambiguous. V lost 5 bases to trimming and J lost 9 bases, with 14 bases between them. This CDR3 comprises 13 residues. CDR3 coding DNA: TGTGCCAGCAGTCCACGACCCCCGGGTGAGCAGTTCTTC. Amino acids: CASSPRPPGEQFF.

V and J are TRBV19 and TRBJ2-3; 8 nucleotides line up with TRBD1. The CDR3 loop spans 14 amino acids. Germline CDR1 LNHDA, CDR2 SQIVND (reference sequence). V was pared by 5 bases and J by 1 base, with 2 bases of the junction left unmatched. The CDR3 loop reads CASSDRGRTDTQYF. DNA for the CDR3: TGTGCCAGTAGTGACAGGGGTCGCACAGATACGCAGTATTTT.

The chain carries TRBV18 and TRBJ2-3; the match to TRBD2 covers 8 bases. The CDR3 extends over 18 amino acids. The trim removed 1 base at V and 5 bases at J, leaving 14 bases unmatched. Germline V lookup: CDR1 KGHSH, CDR2 LQKENI. The CDR3 DNA is TGTGCCAGCTCACCACTTGGACAGCGGGAGACTGCGAAAGATACGCAGTATTTT. Translated: CASSPLGQRETAKDTQYF.

This clone appeared a single time. This rearrangement joins TRBV5-6 to TRBJ2-2; no clear D. Germline values: CDR1 SGHDT, CDR2 YYEEEE. V was shortened by 8 bases and J by 2 bases, with 10 bases between the two germline ends. CDR3 length equals 13 residues. CDR3 sequence (DNA): TGTGCCAGTATGGCTCTTAACACCGGGGAGCTGTTTTTT. Protein: CASMALNTGELFF.

The rearrangement links TRBV2 to TRBJ1-1; 7 bases align to TRBD1. Per germline, CDR1 SNHLY and CDR2 FYNNEI. V was pared by 8 bases and J by 1 base, with 10 bases of the junction left unmatched. The CDR3 sequence is 15 residues long. The CDR3 coding sequence is TGTGCCAGCGCTCTTAGAGGGACAGCGAACACTGAAGCTTTCTTT. It encodes CASALRGTANTEAFF. Full variable domain (rest looked up from reference TRBV2 and TRBJ1-1): EPEVTQTPSHQVTQMGQEVILRCVPISNHLYFYWYRQILGQKVEFLVSFYNNEISEKSEIFDDQFSVERPDGSNFTLKIRSTKLEDSAMYFCASALRGTANTEAFFGQGTRLTVV.

This chain uses TRBV4-1 with TRBJ2-1, with TRBD1 identical over 9 bases. CDR3 length: 21 amino acids. The germline V gene encodes CDR1 MGHRA and CDR2 YSYEKL. V gave up 0 bases and J gave up 0 bases; unmatched junction bases: 15. The DNA for the CDR3 is TGCGCCAGCAGCCAAGATAGGTTGGGGACAGGGTCGGGGAGCTCCTACAATGAGCAGTTCTTC. Its protein is CASSQDRLGTGSGSSYNEQFF.

In its sample, this clone was seen a few times. V and J are TRBV27 and TRBJ2-1; D perhaps matches TRBD2 (6 bases). This CDR3 spans 14 amino acids. V was cut by 2 bases and J by 3 bases, with 8 bases left in between. In germline, CDR1 is MNHEY, CDR2 SMNVEV (reference sequence). CDR3 protein: CASSLGGIYNEQFF. The CDR3 DNA is TGTGCCAGCAGTTTAGGAGGGATCTACAATGAGCAGTTCTTC.

The chain carries TRBV7-9 and TRBJ2-6, with D unclear. V dropped 3 bases and J dropped 0 bases, with 6 bases sitting between them. Germline loops: CDR1 SEHNR, CDR2 FQNEAQ (reference sequence). The CDR3 totals 15 residues. CDR3 protein: CASSFPGSGANVLTF. The CDR3 DNA sequence: TGTGCCAGCAGCTTCCCAGGCTCTGGGGCCAACGTCCTGACTTTC.

The chain links TRBV25-1 to TRBJ2-7; 7 bases match TRBD1. Germline V lookup: CDR1 MGHDK, CDR2 SYGVNS. This CDR3 spans 15 amino acids. The V segment lost 1 base and the J segment 7 bases; nucleotides outside the gene matches: 10. The CDR3 nucleotides are TGTGCCAGCAGTGAATTCGGGACAGCTTTCTCTGAGCAGTACTTC. Translation: CASSEFGTAFSEQYF.

This clone has just one count. The CDR3 nucleotides are TGTGCCAGCAGCTTGGCTGGGACTAGCGGGCAAGAGACCCAGTACTTC. Protein product: CASSLAGTSGQETQYF. V and J are TRBV5-4 and TRBJ2-5; 12 nucleotides line up with TRBD2. The junction had 2 bases not matched to a gene; V was cut back by 0 bases and J by 2 bases. The CDR3 is 16 residues long. Germline V CDR1 and CDR2: SGHNT, YYREEE (reference sequence).

The CDR3 protein is CASSLGDREKDTQYF. For the CDR3, the DNA is TGCGCCAGCAGCTTGGGGGACAGGGAAAAGGATACGCAGTATTTT. This chain uses TRBV5-1 with TRBJ2-3; 9 positions match TRBD1. V lost 0 bases to trimming and J lost 6 bases; unmatched junction nucleotides: 5. Germline V lookup: CDR1 SGHRS, CDR2 YFSETQ. The CDR3 contains 15 residues.

This sequence joins TRBV15 and TRBJ1-2, with 7 positions matching TRBD1. Germline lookup yields CDR1 LNHNV and CDR2 YYDKDF (reference sequence). The CDR3 runs to 12 residues. V was pared by 0 bases and J by 8 bases, with 0 bases of the junction left unmatched. The CDR3 DNA is TGTGCCACCAGCAGAGAAGGGGGCGGCTACACCTTC. Protein product: CATSREGGGYTF.

This sequence joins TRBV5-1 and TRBJ2-4; D is ambiguous. CDR1 is SGHRS and CDR2 is YFSETQ in the germline V gene. This CDR3 spans 14 amino acids. The ends were cut back, 5 bases at V and 0 bases at J, with 9 bases in the middle. The CDR3 DNA follows: TGCGCCAGCAGAGAGGTGCTAGCCAAAAACATTCAGTACTTC. Protein sequence: CASREVLAKNIQYF. Together with reference TRBV5-1 and TRBJ2-4, the CDR3 gives the full variable domain: KAGVTQTPRYLIKTRGQQVTLSCSPISGHRSVSWYQQTPGQGLQFLFEYFSETQRNKGNFPGRFSGRQFSNSRSEMNVSTLELGDSALYLCASREVLAKNIQYFGAGTRLSVL.

The chain has TRBV4-2 and TRBJ2-1, with TRBD2 identical over 11 bases. Germline CDR1 and CDR2: LGHNA and YNFKEQ. The CDR3 loop spans 17 amino acids. Unmatched junction bases numbered 12, after V lost 7 bases and J lost 4 bases. The DNA for the CDR3 is TGTGCCAGCACTCCTAGCGGGGGGAACCTGAAGTACAATGAGCAGTTCTTC. It codes for CASTPSGGNLKYNEQFF.

The genes are TRBV30 and TRBJ1-1, with unresolved D. Looked up from germline, CDR1 is GTSNPN and CDR2 is SVGIG (reference sequence). CDR3 size: 14 residues. Trimming removed 5 bases from V and 5 bases from J, with 18 bases in between. The CDR3 loop reads CAWERDTGGTEAFF. CDR3 nucleotide sequence: TGTGCCTGGGAACGTGACACGGGCGGGACTGAAGCTTTCTTT.

The gene calls are TRBV27 and TRBJ1-1, with 8 bases matching TRBD1. The CDR3 contains 15 residues. V was clipped by 3 bases and J by 4 bases; unmatched bases: 7. The germline gives CDR1 MNHEY, CDR2 SMNVEV (reference sequence). The CDR3 spells CASSLSRGQVTEAFF. The CDR3 DNA sequence: TGTGCCAGCAGTTTGTCCAGGGGGCAGGTCACTGAAGCTTTCTTT.

The V and J genes are TRBV5-5 and TRBJ1-5; D ambiguous. Trimming took 1 base from V and 0 from J, leaving 8 bases between them. This CDR3 comprises 15 residues. Germline V gene sequence: CDR1 SGHKS, CDR2 YYEKEE (reference sequence). The CDR3 loop reads CASSLFLSSNQPQHF. The CDR3 nucleotides read TGTGCCAGCAGCTTGTTCTTGAGTAGCAATCAGCCCCAGCATTTT.